This T cell receptor (beta chain) was found in a study of blood T cell repertoires in COVID-19 (dated by TCRdb to 2020 to 2021). Study-level background: Samples covering the acute and convalescent phases of COVID-19 were provided by collaborators in the United States, Italy and Spain. The material from the prospective study consisted of cDNA or gDNA derived from T cells, B-cell-depleted T cells, or PBMCs. Subjects who had been exposed to COVID-19, were actively infected with it, or had recovered from it provided the deeply sampled blood TCRbeta repertoires that made up the dataset. A freely available public database, intended as a resource for researchers studying the immune response to SARS-CoV-2, is where the repertoires were released. Samples were obtained from the ongoing ImmuneRACE study (first 160 participants) and from 1,254 subjects provided by 6 global collaborators. The sample metadata nearly always contained a de-identified subject ID, COVID-19 status, age in years and sex. Where HLA class I and class II types were available, the types were taken from metadata supplied by the sample provider, not from assay-based typing. On the study overall, not on this receptor specifically: The quantity of clinical and demographic metadata differed by source and by participant and was supplied without curation.

Taken from cysteine to phenylalanine, the CDR3 has 15 residues. Only the CDR3 region is kept as DNA, spanning 45 bases read in frame from base 1. The germline V gene (reference sequence) supplies CDR1 MNHEY and CDR2 SMNVEV. V sheds 3 bases and J sheds 0 bases, leaving 10 bases between their ends. TCRbeta CDR3 regions were amplified from genomic DNA by means of the immunoSEQ Assay, a bias-controlled multiplex PCR. The study's processing was this. Nucleated cell counts per sample were estimated from amplification of reference gene primers within the assay. To quantify the absolute abundance of each unique TCRbeta CDR3 rearrangement, sequence reads were collapsed and filtered. For each sample, productive Simpson clonality was calculated by taking the square root of Simpson's diversity index across productive rearrangements. TCRdb limited this immuneACCESS table to in-frame rearrangements with V and J called. A share of clones is missing; checked studies link under half to unresolved V genes, and the rest is unexplained. V and J calls and clone size are as listed in that table; D and trimming were resolved from the DNA. A total of roughly 260,000 clones appear in this sample, approximately 90% of them only once. 4% of the sample rests with the top ten.

Another Seattle source contributed samples from volunteer blood donors who had recovered from COVID-19. Collaborating institutions collected whole blood in K2EDTA tubes following their own protocols. For TCRbeta analysis, collaborators shipped samples in one of three forms: frozen whole blood, isolated PBMCs, or DNA extracted from either of those sample types. As regards this clone: There is no known antigen for this receptor. No clone much larger than this one lies a single base away; base qualities are absent.

This sequence originates from a man in his 60s who had recovered from COVID-19. The sequencing input was peripheral blood. The chain is assembled from TRBV27 and TRBJ2-3; tentative D gene TRBD2, with 5 bases matching. The CDR3 reads CASSFVASSTDTQYF. Here is the DNA: TGTGCCAGCAGTTTTGTAGCGTCTAGCACAGATACGCAGTATTTT.